The clone carrying this T cell receptor (beta chain) was found a few times. Its antigen is not identified. The CDR3 regions of TCR beta were amplified from RNA transcripts. The primer set for the first-round RT-PCR of the TCR CDR3 was HTBI. TCRdb re-analysed the multiplex PCR reads in MiXCR, keeping a single row per CDR3 protein. The data contain nearly 600,000 distinct CDR3 sequences, more than 11% of them singletons. The entry originates in a study of T cells in Graves' hyperthyroidism and ophthalmopathy. Findings and caveats of the study: Appearing also in blood were most of the thyroid clonotypes expanded above 0.001.

Germline-derived CDR1 and CDR2 are SGHRS and YFSETQ. After removal of 0 bases from V and 5 bases from J, the junction contained 6 bases not matched to a gene. The CDR3 totals 16 residues. The chain uses TRBV5-1 and TRBJ2-5; 11 nucleotides align to TRBD2. Specimen: blood. The sequence came from a woman in her twenties or thirties with Graves' hyperthyroidism that later progressed to Graves' ophthalmopathy. The CDR3: CASSLVSGRATETQYF. CDR3 nucleotide sequence: TGCGCCAGCAGCTTGGTTAGCGGGAGGGCCACCGAGACCCAGTACTTC.